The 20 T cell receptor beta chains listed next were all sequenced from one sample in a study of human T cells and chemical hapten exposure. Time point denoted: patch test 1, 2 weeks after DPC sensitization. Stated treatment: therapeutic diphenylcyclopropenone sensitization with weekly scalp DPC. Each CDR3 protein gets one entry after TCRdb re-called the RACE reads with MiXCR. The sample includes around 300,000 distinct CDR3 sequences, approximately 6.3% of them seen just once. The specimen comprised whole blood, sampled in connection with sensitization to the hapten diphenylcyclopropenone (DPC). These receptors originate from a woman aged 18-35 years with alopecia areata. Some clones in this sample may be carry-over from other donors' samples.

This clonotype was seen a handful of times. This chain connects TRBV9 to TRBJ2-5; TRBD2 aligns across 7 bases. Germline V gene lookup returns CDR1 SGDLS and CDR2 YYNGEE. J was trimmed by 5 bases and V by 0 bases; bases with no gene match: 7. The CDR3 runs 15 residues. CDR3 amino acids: CASSVGSSGEETQYF. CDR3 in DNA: TGTGCCAGCAGCGTAGGTTCGAGCGGGGAGGAGACCCAGTACTTC.

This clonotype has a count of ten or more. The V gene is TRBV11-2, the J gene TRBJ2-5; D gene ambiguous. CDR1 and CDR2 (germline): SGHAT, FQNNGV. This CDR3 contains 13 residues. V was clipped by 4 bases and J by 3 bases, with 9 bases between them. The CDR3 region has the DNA TGTGCCAGCAGCTCGCTAGTAGAAGAGACCCAGTACTTC. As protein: CASSSLVEETQYF.

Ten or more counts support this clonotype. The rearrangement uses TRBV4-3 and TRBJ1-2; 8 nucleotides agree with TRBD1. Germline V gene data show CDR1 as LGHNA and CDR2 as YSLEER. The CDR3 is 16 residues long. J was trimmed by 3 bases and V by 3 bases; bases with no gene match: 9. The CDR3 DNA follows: TGCGCCAGCAGCCAGGGCACCGGACAGGGTCACTATGGCTACACCTTC. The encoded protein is CASSQGTGQGHYGYTF.

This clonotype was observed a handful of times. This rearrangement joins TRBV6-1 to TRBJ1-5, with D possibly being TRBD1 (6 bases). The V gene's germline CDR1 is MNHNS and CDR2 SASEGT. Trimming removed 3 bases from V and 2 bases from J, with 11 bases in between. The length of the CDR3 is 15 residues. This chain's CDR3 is CASSDRGLGNQPQHF. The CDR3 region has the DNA TGTGCCAGCAGTGATCGGGGGCTAGGCAATCAGCCCCAGCATTTT.

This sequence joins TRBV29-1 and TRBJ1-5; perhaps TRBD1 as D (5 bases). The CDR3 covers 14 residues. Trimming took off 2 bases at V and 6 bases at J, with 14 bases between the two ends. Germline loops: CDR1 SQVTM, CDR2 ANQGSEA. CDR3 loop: CSVEIGAAGQPQHF. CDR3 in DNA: TGCAGCGTTGAAATCGGGGCGGCCGGTCAGCCCCAGCATTTT.

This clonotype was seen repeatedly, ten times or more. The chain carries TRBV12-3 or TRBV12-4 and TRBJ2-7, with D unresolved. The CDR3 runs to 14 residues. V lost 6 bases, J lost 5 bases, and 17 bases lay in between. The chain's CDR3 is CASSLRGLANEQYF. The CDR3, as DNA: TGTGCCAGCAGCCTCCGTGGGCTGGCCAACGAGCAGTACTTC.

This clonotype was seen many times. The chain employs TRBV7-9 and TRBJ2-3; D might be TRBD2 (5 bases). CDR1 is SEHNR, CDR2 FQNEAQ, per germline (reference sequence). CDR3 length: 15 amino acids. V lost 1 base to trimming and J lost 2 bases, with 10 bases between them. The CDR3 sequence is CASSLELGYTDTQYF. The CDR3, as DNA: TGTGCCAGCAGCTTAGAACTAGGTTACACAGATACGCAGTATTTT.

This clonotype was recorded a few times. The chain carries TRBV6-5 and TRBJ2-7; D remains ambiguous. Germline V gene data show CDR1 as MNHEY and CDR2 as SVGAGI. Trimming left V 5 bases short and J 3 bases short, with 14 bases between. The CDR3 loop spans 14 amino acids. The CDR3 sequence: CASSNSLWGYEQYF. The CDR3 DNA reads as TGTGCCAGCAGTAATTCACTGTGGGGCTACGAGCAGTACTTC.

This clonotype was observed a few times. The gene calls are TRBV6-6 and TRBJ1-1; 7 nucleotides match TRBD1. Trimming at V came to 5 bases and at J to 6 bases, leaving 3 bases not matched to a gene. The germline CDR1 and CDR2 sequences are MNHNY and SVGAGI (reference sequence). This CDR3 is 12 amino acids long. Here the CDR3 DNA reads TGTGCCAGCAGTCCTGACAGGGCTGAAGCTTTCTTT. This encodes CASSPDRAEAFF.

CDR3 protein: CASSSRGQLSGANVLTF. The CDR3 DNA reads as TGTGCCAGCAGCTCCAGGGGCCAACTCTCTGGGGCCAACGTCCTGACTTTC. The rearrangement links TRBV13 to TRBJ2-6, with D perhaps TRBD1 (6 bases). V lost 4 bases, J lost 0 bases, and 13 bases lay in between. Germline assignment: CDR1 PRHDT and CDR2 FYEKMQ (reference sequence). The length of the CDR3 is 17 residues.

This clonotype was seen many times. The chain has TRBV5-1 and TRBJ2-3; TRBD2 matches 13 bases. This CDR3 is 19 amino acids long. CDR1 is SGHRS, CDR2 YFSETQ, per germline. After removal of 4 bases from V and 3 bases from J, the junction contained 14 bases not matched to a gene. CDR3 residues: CASSPGLAGRKGMTDTQYF. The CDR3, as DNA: TGCGCCAGCAGCCCGGGACTAGCGGGGCGGAAGGGAATGACAGATACGCAGTATTTT.

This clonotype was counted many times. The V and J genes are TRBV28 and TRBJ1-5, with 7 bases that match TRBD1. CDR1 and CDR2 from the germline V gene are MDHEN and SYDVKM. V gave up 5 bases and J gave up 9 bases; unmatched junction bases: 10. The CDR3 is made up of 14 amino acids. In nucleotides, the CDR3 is TGTGCCAGCAGTCCGGACAGGACTCTGGTGCCCCAGCATTTT. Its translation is CASSPDRTLVPQHF.

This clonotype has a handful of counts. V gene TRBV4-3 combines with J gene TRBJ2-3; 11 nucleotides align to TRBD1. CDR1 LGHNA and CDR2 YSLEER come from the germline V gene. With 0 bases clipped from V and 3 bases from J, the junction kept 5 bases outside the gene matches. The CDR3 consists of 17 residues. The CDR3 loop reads CASSQDWTGGLTDTQYF. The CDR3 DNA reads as TGCGCCAGCAGCCAAGATTGGACAGGGGGCCTGACAGATACGCAGTATTTT.

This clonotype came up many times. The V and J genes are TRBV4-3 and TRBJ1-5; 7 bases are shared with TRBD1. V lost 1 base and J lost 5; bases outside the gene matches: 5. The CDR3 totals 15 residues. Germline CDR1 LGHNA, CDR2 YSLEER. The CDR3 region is CASSQVRQGDQPQHF. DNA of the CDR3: TGCGCCAGCAGCCAAGTCCGACAGGGCGATCAGCCCCAGCATTTT.

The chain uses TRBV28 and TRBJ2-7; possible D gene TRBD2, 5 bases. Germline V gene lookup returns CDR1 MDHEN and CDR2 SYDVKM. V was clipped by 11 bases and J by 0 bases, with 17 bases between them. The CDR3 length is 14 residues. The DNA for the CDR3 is TGTGCCTCGGCGCGGGTAGGGCCCTCCTACGAGCAGTACTTC. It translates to CASARVGPSYEQYF.

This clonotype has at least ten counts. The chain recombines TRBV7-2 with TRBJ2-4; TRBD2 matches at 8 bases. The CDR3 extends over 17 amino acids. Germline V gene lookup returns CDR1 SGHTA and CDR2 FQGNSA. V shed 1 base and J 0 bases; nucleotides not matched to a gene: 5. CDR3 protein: CASSLDASGLAKNIQYF. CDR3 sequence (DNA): TGTGCCAGCAGCTTAGACGCTAGCGGGTTAGCCAAAAACATTCAGTACTTC.

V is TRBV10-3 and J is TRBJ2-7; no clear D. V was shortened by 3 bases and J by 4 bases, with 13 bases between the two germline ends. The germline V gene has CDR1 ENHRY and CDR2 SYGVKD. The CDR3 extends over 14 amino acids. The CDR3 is CAISDYTVTYEQYF. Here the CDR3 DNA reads TGTGCCATCAGTGACTATACGGTAACGTACGAGCAGTACTTC.

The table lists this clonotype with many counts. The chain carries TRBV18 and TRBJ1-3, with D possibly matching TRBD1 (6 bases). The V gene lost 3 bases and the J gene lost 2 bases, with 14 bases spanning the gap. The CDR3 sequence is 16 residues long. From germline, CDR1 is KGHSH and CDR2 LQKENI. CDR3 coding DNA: TGTGCCAGCTCACCCACAGGGACATTGACTGGAAACACCATATATTTT. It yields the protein CASSPTGTLTGNTIYF.

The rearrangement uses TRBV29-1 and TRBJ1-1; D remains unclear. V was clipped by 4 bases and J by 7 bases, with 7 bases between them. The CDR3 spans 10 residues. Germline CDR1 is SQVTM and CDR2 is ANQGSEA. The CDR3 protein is CSVVGDEAFF. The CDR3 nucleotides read TGCAGCGTTGTCGGAGATGAAGCTTTCTTT.

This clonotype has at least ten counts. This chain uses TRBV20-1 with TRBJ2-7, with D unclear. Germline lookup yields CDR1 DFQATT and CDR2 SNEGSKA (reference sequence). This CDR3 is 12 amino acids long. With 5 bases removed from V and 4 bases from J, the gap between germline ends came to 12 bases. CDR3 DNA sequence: TGCAGTGCTGCAAGCGACAAATACGAGCAGTACTTC. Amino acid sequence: CSAASDKYEQYF.